These 29 T cell receptor beta chains were sequenced from one sample in a study of OX40 agonist ivuxolimab in advanced cancers. The repertoire was sequenced with immunoSEQ multiplex PCR; TCRdb's copy has only in-frame clones and lacks some. This table holds 87,000 or so clones, approximately 85% found once. Sequenced here: CD4+ or CD8+ T cells sorted from blood, sampled in a trial of the OX40 agonist ivuxolimab. These receptors all come from an adult with an advanced solid tumor such as melanoma, head and neck, liver or kidney cancer.

V gene TRBV7-3 combines with J gene TRBJ2-3, with D tentatively TRBD2 (5 bases). Germline V gene lookup returns CDR1 SGHTA and CDR2 FQGTGA. The ends were cut back, 4 bases at V and 4 bases at J, with 9 bases in the middle. This CDR3 region has 13 residues. For the CDR3, the DNA is TGTGCCAGCAGCTCCGCCGGGGCAGATACGCAGTATTTT. It yields the protein CASSSAGADTQYF.

The rearrangement joins TRBV18 to TRBJ2-7; 8 bases line up with TRBD1. Trimming removed 3 bases from V and 2 bases from J; junction bases left unmatched: 3. Germline assignment: CDR1 KGHSH and CDR2 LQKENI. CDR3 length: 14 residues. The CDR3 DNA reads TGTGCCAGCTCACCGAGGGACAGGACCTACGAGCAGTACTTC. It encodes CASSPRDRTYEQYF.

The rearrangement uses TRBV15 and TRBJ1-2; D call uncertain. The CDR3 contains 14 residues. Between the trimmed V and J ends, which lost 0 bases and 7 bases, there was a span of 12 bases. CDR1 is LNHNV, CDR2 YYDKDF, per germline (reference sequence). CDR3 DNA sequence: TGTGCCACCAGCAGAGATAGTCTTAATGCTGGCTACACCTTC. It codes for CATSRDSLNAGYTF.

The V call is TRBV30, the J call TRBJ2-1; no definite D call. The CDR3 is made up of 13 amino acids. Germline V gene data show CDR1 as GTSNPN and CDR2 as SVGIG (reference sequence). Trimming took off 0 bases at V and 5 bases at J, with 8 bases between the two ends. As DNA, the CDR3 is TGTGCCTGGAGTGTCGGTCGGGACAATGAGCAGTTCTTC. Its translation is CAWSVGRDNEQFF.

The V call is TRBV30, the J call TRBJ2-3; TRBD1 agrees at 8 bases. V lost 0 bases to trimming and J lost 8 bases; unmatched junction nucleotides: 1. This CDR3 has 12 amino acids. CDR1 is GTSNPN, CDR2 SVGIG, per germline (reference sequence). CDR3: CAWSVGQGTQYF. CDR3 nucleotide sequence: TGTGCCTGGAGTGTAGGACAGGGTACGCAGTATTTT. Full variable domain (remainder filled in from reference TRBV30 and TRBJ2-3): SQTIHQWPATLVQPVGSPLSLECTVEGTSNPNLYWYRQAAGRGLQLLFYSVGIGQISSEVPQNLSASRPQDRQFILSSKKLLLSDSGFYLCAWSVGQGTQYFGPGTRLTVL.

This chain links TRBV5-5 with TRBJ1-1; D unresolved. Germline V lookup: CDR1 SGHKS, CDR2 YYEKEE (reference sequence). The CDR3 sequence is 14 residues long. The V and J ends lost 0 bases and 4 bases respectively, with 10 bases between them. CDR3 amino acids: CASSLGDISTEAFF. The CDR3 nucleotides read TGTGCCAGCAGCTTGGGGGATATCAGCACTGAAGCTTTCTTT.

V is TRBV29-1 and J is TRBJ2-7; no definite D call. The CDR3 sequence is 13 residues long. Trimming cost V 1 base and J 6 bases, with 13 bases left between them. Germline V CDR1 and CDR2: SQVTM, ANQGSEA. The CDR3 bases are TGCAGCGTTGAAGGTGCAGGTTTCGGCGAGCAGTACTTC. This encodes CSVEGAGFGEQYF.

The V and J genes are TRBV7-8 and TRBJ2-5; D is ambiguous. The CDR3 covers 15 residues. Germline loops: CDR1 SGHVS, CDR2 FQNEAQ. V lost 7 bases and J 5 bases, leaving 20 bases between the germline ends. The CDR3 DNA is TGTGCCAGCACTTTAACCCCGAGGTTGATGGAGACCCAGTACTTC. Its translation is CASTLTPRLMETQYF.

This clone appeared a single time. V gene TRBV28 combines with J gene TRBJ2-4; D is unresolved. The CDR3 has 12 amino acids. Trimming removed 8 bases from V and 0 bases from J, with 5 bases in between. Germline V gives CDR1 MDHEN, CDR2 SYDVKM. CDR3 DNA sequence: TGTGCCAGCGGGTTAGCCAAAAACATTCAGTACTTC. This codes for CASGLAKNIQYF. The full variable domain, with the rest looked up from reference TRBV28 and TRBJ2-4, is DVKVTQSSRYLVKRTGEKVFLECVQDMDHENMFWYRQDPGLGLRLIYFSYDVKMKEKGDIPEGYSVSREKKERFSLILESASTNQTSMYLCASGLAKNIQYFGAGTRLSVL.

This clone was seen a few times. V is TRBV28 and J is TRBJ1-2, with 8 bases aligning to TRBD1. Unmatched junction bases numbered 9, after V lost 4 bases and J lost 5 bases. The CDR3 totals 15 residues. Germline assignment: CDR1 MDHEN and CDR2 SYDVKM. The CDR3 DNA reads TGTGCCAGCAGTTCATCAGGACAGGGCGGGTATGGCTACACCTTC. Its translation is CASSSSGQGGYGYTF.

This chain connects TRBV7-9 to TRBJ2-5; D is unclear. The CDR3 extends over 15 amino acids. CDR1 and CDR2 from the germline V gene are SEHNR and FQNEAQ (reference sequence). The V end was cut by 3 bases, the J end by 5 bases, with 16 bases between. Written as DNA, the CDR3 is TGTGCCAGCAGCTTCCCCTTCCCGGATGGGGAGACCCAGTACTTC. Its translation is CASSFPFPDGETQYF.

This clone has just a few counts. The chain links TRBV2 to TRBJ2-1, with TRBD2 identical over 11 bases. This CDR3 comprises 15 residues. Germline trimming cut 6 bases from V and 7 bases from J; bases unmatched to any gene: 8. From germline, CDR1 is SNHLY and CDR2 FYNNEI. The CDR3 loop reads CASSPLAGDLNEQFF. CDR3 coding DNA: TGTGCCAGCAGCCCACTAGCGGGAGATTTAAATGAGCAGTTCTTC. The full variable domain, its missing parts supplied by reference TRBV2 and TRBJ2-1, is EPEVTQTPSHQVTQMGQEVILRCVPISNHLYFYWYRQILGQKVEFLVSFYNNEISEKSEIFDDQFSVERPDGSNFTLKIRSTKLEDSAMYFCASSPLAGDLNEQFFGPGTRLTVL.

V is TRBV4-2 and J is TRBJ2-3; D is uncertain. Trimming removed 0 bases at V and 4 bases at J, with 11 bases between. From germline, CDR1 is LGHNA and CDR2 YNFKEQ. The CDR3 extends over 15 amino acids. CDR3 region: CASSQDITGADTQYF. For the CDR3, the DNA is TGTGCCAGCAGCCAAGACATCACCGGAGCAGATACGCAGTATTTT.

V and J are TRBV14 and TRBJ2-3; D remains unclear. CDR1 is SGHDN and CDR2 is FVKESK in the germline V gene. The CDR3 sequence is 16 residues long. The V gene lost 1 base and the J gene lost 3 bases, with 14 bases spanning the gap. CDR3 amino acids: CASSQVPRQETDTQYF. The CDR3 DNA follows: TGTGCCAGCAGCCAAGTCCCTAGGCAGGAGACAGATACGCAGTATTTT.

V gene TRBV7-9 combines with J gene TRBJ2-7; D is uncertain. The CDR3 is 14 amino acids. CDR1 SEHNR and CDR2 FQNEAQ come from the germline V gene (reference sequence). V was clipped by 5 bases and J by 3 bases, with 14 bases between them. This chain's CDR3 is CASSTPPSHYEQYF. The CDR3 DNA sequence: TGTGCCAGCAGCACCCCTCCCAGTCACTACGAGCAGTACTTC.

The chain joins TRBV4-3 to TRBJ2-3; D is perhaps TRBD1 or TRBD2 (5 bases each). The CDR3 totals 14 residues. V lost 4 bases and J 2 bases, leaving 10 bases between the germline ends. Germline V gene sequence: CDR1 LGHNA, CDR2 YSLEER. CDR3 sequence (DNA): TGCGCCAGCAGCCCAGGGAGTCTCACAGATACGCAGTATTTT. As protein: CASSPGSLTDTQYF.

The chain joins TRBV4-2 to TRBJ2-7; D is uncertain. CDR3 length: 15 amino acids. Deletions cut 0 bases from V and 3 bases from J, with 12 bases between. Germline CDR1 and CDR2: LGHNA and YNFKEQ. CDR3 loop: CASSQERQKDYEQYF. CDR3 bases: TGTGCCAGCAGCCAAGAGAGGCAAAAGGACTACGAGCAGTACTTC.

The V gene is TRBV10-2, the J gene TRBJ1-2; D is unclear. V was cut by 4 bases and J by 4 bases, with 10 bases left in between. This CDR3 comprises 13 residues. Germline values: CDR1 WSHSY, CDR2 SAAADI. CDR3 protein: CASSGSMTYGYTF. CDR3 sequence (DNA): TGCGCCAGCAGTGGGTCCATGACCTATGGCTACACCTTC.

The chain is built from TRBV7-9 and TRBJ2-3; D is ambiguous. The CDR3 is 15 residues long. Trimming cost V 5 bases and J 4 bases, with 16 bases left between them. Germline lookup yields CDR1 SEHNR and CDR2 FQNEAQ (reference sequence). The CDR3 is CASSPRSWSADTQYF. The DNA for the CDR3 is TGTGCCAGCAGCCCACGGTCCTGGTCGGCAGATACGCAGTATTTT.

This rearrangement joins TRBV30 to TRBJ2-3; D is undetermined. CDR1 and CDR2 (germline): GTSNPN, SVGIG (reference sequence). Trimming stripped 1 base from V and 7 bases from J, with 3 bases between. This CDR3 spans 10 amino acids. The CDR3 here is CAWSANTQYF. The DNA of the CDR3 is TGTGCCTGGAGTGCCAATACGCAGTATTTT.

The chain links TRBV28 to TRBJ1-5, with a weak D call TRBD1 (5 bases). Germline V gives CDR1 MDHEN, CDR2 SYDVKM. The CDR3 spans 16 residues. Between the trimmed V and J ends, which lost 2 bases and 0 bases, there was a span of 11 bases. The CDR3 sequence is CASSLPGTDSNQPQHF. The CDR3 DNA sequence: TGTGCCAGCAGTTTACCAGGGACGGATAGCAATCAGCCCCAGCATTTT.

The genes are TRBV9 and TRBJ2-1, with 10 bases identical to TRBD2. This CDR3 region has 16 residues. V dropped 5 bases and J dropped 4; count of bases not matched to a gene: 9. The germline gives CDR1 SGDLS, CDR2 YYNGEE. DNA of the CDR3: TGTGCCAGCAGTATAACCAGCGGGAGGGGTTACAATGAGCAGTTCTTC. Encoded protein: CASSITSGRGYNEQFF.

V gene TRBV7-2 combines with J gene TRBJ1-2, with D uncertain. This CDR3 region has 13 residues. Trimming cost V 5 bases and J 3 bases, with 10 bases left between them. Germline assignment: CDR1 SGHTA and CDR2 FQGNSA. This CDR3 reads CASSRTEHYGYTF. In nucleotides, the CDR3 is TGTGCCAGCAGCCGGACGGAGCACTATGGCTACACCTTC.

This chain links TRBV7-8 with TRBJ1-4, with D unresolved. The CDR3 loop spans 14 amino acids. CDR1 is SGHVS and CDR2 is FQNEAQ in the germline V gene. The V end was cut by 5 bases, the J end by 6 bases, with 13 bases between. In nucleotides, the CDR3 is TGTGCCAGCAGCCTACCCACCAGCGATGAAAAACTGTTTTTT. This sequence encodes CASSLPTSDEKLFF.

The chain carries TRBV9 and TRBJ1-4; D is uncertain. V was cut by 0 bases and J by 6 bases, with 12 bases left in between. The CDR3 totals 15 residues. From germline, CDR1 is SGDLS and CDR2 YYNGEE. The CDR3 coding sequence is TGTGCCAGCAGCGTAGACCAGGATACCGATGAAAAACTGTTTTTT. Translated: CASSVDQDTDEKLFF.

The rearrangement links TRBV5-1 to TRBJ1-1; TRBD1 is a possible D gene (5 bases). Germline lookup yields CDR1 SGHRS and CDR2 YFSETQ. The CDR3 runs 12 residues. V was cut by 0 bases and J by 9 bases, with 9 bases left in between. In DNA form, the CDR3 reads TGCGCCAGCAGCTTGGAACAGGATCAAGCTTTCTTT. This gives the protein CASSLEQDQAFF.

A few counts support this clone. This chain joins TRBV25-1 and TRBJ2-5; D is perhaps TRBD2 (6 bases). Between the trimmed V and J ends, which lost 4 bases and 7 bases, there was a span of 16 bases. The CDR3 loop spans 14 amino acids. Per the germline V gene, CDR1 is MGHDK and CDR2 is SYGVNS. In nucleotides, the CDR3 is TGTGCCAGCAGTGGACGGGCAGGGCGGGGGACCCAGTACTTC. As protein: CASSGRAGRGTQYF.

The chain uses TRBV10-2 and TRBJ2-5; the D gene could be TRBD1 or TRBD2 (6 bases each). V lost 6 bases and J lost 5, with 10 bases in between. The germline V gene has CDR1 WSHSY and CDR2 SAAADI. The CDR3 has 12 amino acids. As DNA, the CDR3 is TGCGCCAGCAGCGGGGGCGGCGAGACCCAGTACTTC. The encoded protein is CASSGGGETQYF.

Written as DNA, the CDR3 is TGTGCCAGCAGTTCGAGGACAGGGATCACCCACGAGCAGTACTTC. The encoded protein is CASSSRTGITHEQYF. The V gene is TRBV5-4, the J gene TRBJ2-7; 8 bases match TRBD1. CDR3 length equals 15 residues. Per the germline V gene, CDR1 is SGHNT and CDR2 is YYREEE (reference sequence). The V and J ends lost 5 bases and 5 bases, in that order; junction bases with no gene match: 12.